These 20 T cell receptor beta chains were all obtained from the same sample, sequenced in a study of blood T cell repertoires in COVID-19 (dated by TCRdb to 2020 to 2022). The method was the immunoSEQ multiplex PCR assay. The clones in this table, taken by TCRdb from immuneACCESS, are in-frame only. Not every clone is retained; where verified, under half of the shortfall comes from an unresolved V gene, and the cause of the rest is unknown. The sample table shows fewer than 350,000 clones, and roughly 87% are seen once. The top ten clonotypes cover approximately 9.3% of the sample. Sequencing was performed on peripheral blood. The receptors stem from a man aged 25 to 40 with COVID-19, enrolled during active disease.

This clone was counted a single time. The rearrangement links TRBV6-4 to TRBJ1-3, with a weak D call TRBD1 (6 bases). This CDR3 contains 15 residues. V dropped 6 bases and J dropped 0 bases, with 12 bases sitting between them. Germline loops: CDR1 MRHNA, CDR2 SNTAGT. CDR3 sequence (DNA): TGTGCCAGCAGCGCGGACAGTCTCTCTGGAAACACCATATATTTT. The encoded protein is CASSADSLSGNTIYF.

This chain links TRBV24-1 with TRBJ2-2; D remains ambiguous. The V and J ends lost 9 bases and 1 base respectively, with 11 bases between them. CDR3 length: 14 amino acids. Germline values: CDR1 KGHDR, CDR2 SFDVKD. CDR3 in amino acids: CATAKPVNTGELFF. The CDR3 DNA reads TGTGCCACCGCGAAACCGGTGAACACCGGGGAGCTGTTTTTT.

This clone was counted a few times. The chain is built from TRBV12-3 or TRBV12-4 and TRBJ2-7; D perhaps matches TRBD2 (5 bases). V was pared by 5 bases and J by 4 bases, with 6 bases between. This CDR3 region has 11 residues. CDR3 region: CASSGGYEQYF. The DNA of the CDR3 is TGTGCCAGCAGTGGCGGGTACGAGCAGTACTTC.

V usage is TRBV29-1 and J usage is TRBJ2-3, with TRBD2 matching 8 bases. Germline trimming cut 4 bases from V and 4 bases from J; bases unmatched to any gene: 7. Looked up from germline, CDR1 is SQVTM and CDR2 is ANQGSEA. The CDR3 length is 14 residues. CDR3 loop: CSVGGLGYADTQYF. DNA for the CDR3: TGCAGCGTTGGGGGACTAGGGTATGCAGATACGCAGTATTTT.

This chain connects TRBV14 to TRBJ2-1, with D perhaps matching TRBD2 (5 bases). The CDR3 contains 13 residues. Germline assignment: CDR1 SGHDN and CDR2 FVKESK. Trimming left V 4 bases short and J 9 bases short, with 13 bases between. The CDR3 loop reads CASSRPLGAEQFF. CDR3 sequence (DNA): TGTGCCAGCAGCCGACCGTTGGGAGCTGAGCAGTTCTTC. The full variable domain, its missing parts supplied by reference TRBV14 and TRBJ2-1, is EAGVTQFPSHSVIEKGQTVTLRCDPISGHDNLYWYRRVMGKEIKFLLHFVKESKQDESGMPNNRFLAERTGGTYSTLKVQPAELEDSGVYFCASSRPLGAEQFFGPGTRLTVL.

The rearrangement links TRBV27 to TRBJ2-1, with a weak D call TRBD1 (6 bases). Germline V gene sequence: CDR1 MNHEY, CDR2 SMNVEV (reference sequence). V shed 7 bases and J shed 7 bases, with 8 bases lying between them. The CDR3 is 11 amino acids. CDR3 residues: CASNTGNEQFF. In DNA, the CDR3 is TGTGCCAGCAACACAGGGAATGAGCAGTTCTTC.

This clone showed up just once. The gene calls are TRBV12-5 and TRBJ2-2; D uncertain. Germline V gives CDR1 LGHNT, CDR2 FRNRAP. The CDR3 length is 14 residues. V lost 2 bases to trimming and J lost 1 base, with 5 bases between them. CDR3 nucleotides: TGTGCTAGTGGTTTGATCCAGAACACCGGGGAGCTGTTTTTT. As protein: CASGLIQNTGELFF.

The CDR3 region has the DNA TGCAGCGTCCTTCGGACTAGCGGTAACAATGAGCAGTTCTTC. Its translation is CSVLRTSGNNEQFF. The chain carries TRBV29-1 and TRBJ2-1, with TRBD2 matching 10 bases. There are 14 residues in the CDR3. Germline CDR1 is SQVTM and CDR2 is ANQGSEA. J lost 5 bases, V lost 6 bases, and 7 bases had no gene match.

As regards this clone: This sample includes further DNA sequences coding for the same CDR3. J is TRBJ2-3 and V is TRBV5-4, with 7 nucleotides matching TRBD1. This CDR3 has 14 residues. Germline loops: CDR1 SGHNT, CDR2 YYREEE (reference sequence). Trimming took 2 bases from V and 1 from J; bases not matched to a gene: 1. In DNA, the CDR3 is TGTGCCAGCAGCTTAGGGGGCGGCACAGATACGCAGTATTTT. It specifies CASSLGGGTDTQYF.

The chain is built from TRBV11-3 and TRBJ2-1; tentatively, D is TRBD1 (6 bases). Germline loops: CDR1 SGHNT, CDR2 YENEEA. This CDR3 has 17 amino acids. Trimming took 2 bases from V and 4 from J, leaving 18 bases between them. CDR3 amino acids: CASSLQQGGLLYNEQFF. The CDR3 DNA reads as TGTGCCAGCAGCTTACAACAGGGCGGTCTACTTTACAATGAGCAGTTCTTC.

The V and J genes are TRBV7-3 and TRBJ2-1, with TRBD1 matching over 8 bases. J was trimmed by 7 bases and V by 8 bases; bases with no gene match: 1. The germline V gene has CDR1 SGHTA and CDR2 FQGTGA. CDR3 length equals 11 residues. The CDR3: CASGQGNEQFF. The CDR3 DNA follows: TGTGCCAGCGGACAGGGAAATGAGCAGTTCTTC.

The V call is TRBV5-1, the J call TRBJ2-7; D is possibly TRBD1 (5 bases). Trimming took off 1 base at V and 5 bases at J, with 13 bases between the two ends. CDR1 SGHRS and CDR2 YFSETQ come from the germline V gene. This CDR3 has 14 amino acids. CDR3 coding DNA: TGCGCCAGCAGCTTGCAGGGCGCGATCCACGAGCAGTACTTC. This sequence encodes CASSLQGAIHEQYF. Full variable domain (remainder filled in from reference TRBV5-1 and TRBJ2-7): KAGVTQTPRYLIKTRGQQVTLSCSPISGHRSVSWYQQTPGQGLQFLFEYFSETQRNKGNFPGRFSGRQFSNSRSEMNVSTLELGDSALYLCASSLQGAIHEQYFGPGTRLTVT.

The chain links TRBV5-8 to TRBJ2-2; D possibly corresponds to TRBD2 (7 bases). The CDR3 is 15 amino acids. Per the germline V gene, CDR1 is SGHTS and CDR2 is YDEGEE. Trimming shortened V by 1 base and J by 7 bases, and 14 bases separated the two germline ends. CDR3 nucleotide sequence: TGTGCCAGCAGCTTGAGGGGGGGCGCGTACGGGGAGCTGTTTTTT. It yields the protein CASSLRGGAYGELFF.

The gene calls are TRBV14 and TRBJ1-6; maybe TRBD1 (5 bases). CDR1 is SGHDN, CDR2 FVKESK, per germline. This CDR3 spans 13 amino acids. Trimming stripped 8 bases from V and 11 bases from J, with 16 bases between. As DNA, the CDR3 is TGTGCCAGCGGAGAGAGGACAAGGACACCCCTCCACTTT. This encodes CASGERTRTPLHF. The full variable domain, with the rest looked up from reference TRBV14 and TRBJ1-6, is EAGVTQFPSHSVIEKGQTVTLRCDPISGHDNLYWYRRVMGKEIKFLLHFVKESKQDESGMPNNRFLAERTGGTYSTLKVQPAELEDSGVYFCASGERTRTPLHFGNGTRLTVT.

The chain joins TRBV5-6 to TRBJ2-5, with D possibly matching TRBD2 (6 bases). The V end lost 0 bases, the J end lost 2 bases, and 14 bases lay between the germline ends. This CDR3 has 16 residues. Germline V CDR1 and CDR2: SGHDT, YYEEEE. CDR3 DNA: TGTGCCAGCAGCTTGGCCGGGGGACCACTACAAGAGACCCAGTACTTC. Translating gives CASSLAGGPLQETQYF. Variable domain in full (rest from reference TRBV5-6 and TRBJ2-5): DAGVTQSPTHLIKTRGQQVTLRCSPKSGHDTVSWYQQALGQGPQFIFQYYEEEERQRGNFPDRFSGHQFPNYSSELNVNALLLGDSALYLCASSLAGGPLQETQYFGPGTRLLVL.

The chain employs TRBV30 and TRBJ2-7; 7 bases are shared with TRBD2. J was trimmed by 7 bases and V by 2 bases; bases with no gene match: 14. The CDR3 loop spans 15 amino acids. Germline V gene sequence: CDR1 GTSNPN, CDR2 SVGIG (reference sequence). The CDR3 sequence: CAWSTPGLLSGEQYF. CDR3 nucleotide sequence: TGTGCCTGGAGTACTCCGGGACTACTATCGGGGGAGCAGTACTTC. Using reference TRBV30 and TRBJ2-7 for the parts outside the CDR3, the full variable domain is SQTIHQWPATLVQPVGSPLSLECTVEGTSNPNLYWYRQAAGRGLQLLFYSVGIGQISSEVPQNLSASRPQDRQFILSSKKLLLSDSGFYLCAWSTPGLLSGEQYFGPGTRLTVT.

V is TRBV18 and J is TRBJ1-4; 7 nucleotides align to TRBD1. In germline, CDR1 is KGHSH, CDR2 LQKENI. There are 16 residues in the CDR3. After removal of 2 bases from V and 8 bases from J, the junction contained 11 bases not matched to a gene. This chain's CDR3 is CASSPVPTGQGEKLFF. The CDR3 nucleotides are TGTGCCAGCTCACCAGTCCCGACAGGGCAGGGGGAAAAACTGTTTTTT.

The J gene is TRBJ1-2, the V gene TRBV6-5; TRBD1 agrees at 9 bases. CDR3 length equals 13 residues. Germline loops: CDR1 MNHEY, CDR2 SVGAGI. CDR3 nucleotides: TGTGCAGAGGGACAGGGAGCCCCCTATGGCTACACCTTC. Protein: CAEGQGAPYGYTF.

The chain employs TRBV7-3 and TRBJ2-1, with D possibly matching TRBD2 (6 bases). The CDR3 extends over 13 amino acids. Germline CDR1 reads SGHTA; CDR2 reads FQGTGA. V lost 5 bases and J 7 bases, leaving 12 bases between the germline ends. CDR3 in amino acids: CASSEGRENEQFF. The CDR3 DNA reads TGTGCCAGCAGCGAGGGCCGGGAGAATGAGCAGTTCTTC.

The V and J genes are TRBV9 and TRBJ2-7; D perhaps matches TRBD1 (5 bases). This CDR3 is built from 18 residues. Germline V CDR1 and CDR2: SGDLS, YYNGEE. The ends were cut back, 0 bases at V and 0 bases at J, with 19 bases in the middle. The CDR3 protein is CASSVAPSITGASYEQYF. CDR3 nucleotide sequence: TGTGCCAGCAGCGTAGCCCCCAGTATTACAGGAGCCTCCTACGAGCAGTACTTC.